This T cell receptor beta chain was documented in a study of T cell repertoires in cytomegalovirus infection. Notes on the study in general: The response measured ex vivo was dominated by TCR beta clonotypes (HLA-C-restricted and CMV-specific). Individuals carrying CMV plus the relevant HLA were identified by cumulative frequency of public TCR beta families.

TCRdb re-called the reads with MiXCR, one entry per CDR3 protein. The sample lists about 830,000 distinct CDR3 sequences; around a third were seen once. About this clonotype itself: Its specificity is unknown.

CDR3 size: 13 residues. V was clipped by 10 bases and J by 9 bases, with 21 bases between them. In germline, CDR1 is SNHLY, CDR2 FYNNEI. The sequence was collected from a human donor in good health (CMV status not recorded). Some clones in this sample may be carry-over from other donors' samples. The input for sequencing was cultured CD8+ T cells from PBMCs, taken from culture after CMV antigen stimulation. The rearrangement links TRBV2 to TRBJ2-5, with D hard to call. CDR3 region: CATYGGASKSQYF. CDR3 DNA sequence: TGTGCCACCTACGGTGGAGCGTCAAAGTCCCAGTACTTC. Together with reference TRBV2 and TRBJ2-5, the CDR3 gives the full variable domain: EPEVTQTPSHQVTQMGQEVILRCVPISNHLYFYWYRQILGQKVEFLVSFYNNEISEKSEIFDDQFSVERPDGSNFTLKIRSTKLEDSAMYFCATYGGASKSQYFGPGTRLLVL.